The following is a T cell receptor (beta chain) sequence with its context. The data are from a study of post-analysis software for immune sequencing data. TCR beta cDNA libraries had unique molecular identifiers. Around 500,000 cDNA molecules came from around 1 to 10 million T cells. TCRdb called the PCR reads again in MiXCR, with one record for every CDR3 protein. The sample lists about 540,000 distinct CDR3 sequences; 30% to 40% were seen once. This sequence originates from a girl aged 2-17 years with multiple sclerosis. Material: blood.

The CDR3 sequence: CASSPHRGENTEAFF. CDR3 DNA: TGTGCCAGCAGCCCCCACAGGGGGGAGAACACTGAAGCTTTCTTT. V usage is TRBV3-1 and J usage is TRBJ1-1; 8 bases map to TRBD1. Germline assignment: CDR1 LGHDT and CDR2 YNNKEL (reference sequence). This CDR3 has 15 residues. V dropped 4 bases and J dropped 1; count of bases not matched to a gene: 5.